This TCR beta chain was profiled in a study of immune evolution from preneoplasia to lung adenocarcinoma. Points on this clone: Its matching antigen is unknown.

Only in-frame clones appear in the TCRdb table, and some are missing; sequencing was by immunoSEQ multiplex PCR. The data show about 4,300 clones, around 74% seen once. General study results and limits: Normal lung had highest clonality; later lesions appeared denser, more diverse.

Between about 2014 and 2018, patients underwent resection in Japan or China. The CDR3 is 14 amino acids. Per germline, CDR1 MDHEN and CDR2 SYDVKM. Trimming took 7 bases from V and 4 from J; bases not matched to a gene: 6. Input material: FFPE minimally invasive lung adenocarcinoma tissue. This clonotype was obtained from a person aged 60-80 years with lung adenocarcinoma. The rearrangement links TRBV28 to TRBJ1-4, with 7 bases aligning to TRBD1. The CDR3: CASTGDSLNEKLFF. The CDR3 DNA sequence: TGTGCCAGCACCGGGGACAGTCTTAATGAAAAACTGTTTTTT.